The 8 T cell receptor beta chains presented below share a single source sample, sequenced in a study of control samples from healthy donors and cancer patients. The method was immunoSEQ multiplex PCR; TCRdb's version includes in-frame clones alone and lacks a portion of them. This table has 70,000 to 95,000 clones, 70% to 90% appearing once. The sequenced sample consisted of blood. These receptor sequences come from a man aged 45-65 years in good health.

The chain couples TRBV7-2 to TRBJ1-1, with D tentatively TRBD1 (6 bases). The germline CDR1 and CDR2 sequences are SGHTA and FQGNSA. Trimming pared 1 base from V and 2 bases from J, leaving 8 bases between. CDR3 length: 14 amino acids. The CDR3 nucleotides read TGTGCCAGCAGCTTAGGCAGGGGAAACACTGAAGCTTTCTTT. Protein product: CASSLGRGNTEAFF. Using reference TRBV7-2 and TRBJ1-1 for the parts outside the CDR3, the full variable domain is GAGVSQSPSNKVTEKGKDVELRCDPISGHTALYWYRQSLGQGLEFLIYFQGNSAPDKSGLPSDRFSAERTGGSVSTLTIQRTQQEDSAVYLCASSLGRGNTEAFFGQGTRLTVV.

This sequence joins TRBV27 and TRBJ2-7; 7 positions agree with TRBD1. CDR3 length: 14 amino acids. Germline values: CDR1 MNHEY, CDR2 SMNVEV (reference sequence). The V gene end was trimmed by 6 bases and the J gene end by 0 bases; junction bases not matched to a gene: 5. This CDR3 reads CASSPGQSSYEQYF. The CDR3 DNA reads TGTGCCAGCAGCCCGGGACAGTCCTCCTACGAGCAGTACTTC.

The CDR3 sequence: CASSPGLAPNEQFF. The CDR3 coding sequence is TGTGCCAGCAGTCCCGGACTAGCGCCTAATGAGCAGTTCTTC. The rearrangement uses TRBV6-2 or TRBV6-3 and TRBJ2-1; 9 bases agree with TRBD2. Germline CDR1 reads MNHEY; CDR2 reads SVGEGT. The CDR3 sequence is 14 residues long. Losses at the gene ends were 5 bases for V and 7 bases for J; bases not matched to a gene: 6.

The chain uses TRBV6-5 and TRBJ1-2; TRBD1 might be the D (5 bases). The CDR3 length is 13 residues. In germline, CDR1 is MNHEY, CDR2 SVGAGI. The ends were cut back, 10 bases at V and 2 bases at J, with 14 bases in the middle. The CDR3 reads CATQAGLNYGYTF. CDR3 bases: TGTGCCACTCAAGCAGGGCTGAACTATGGCTACACCTTC.

The gene calls are TRBV6-2 or TRBV6-3 and TRBJ1-2; 7 bases are a match to TRBD1. The junction had 9 bases not matched to a gene; V was cut back by 4 bases and J by 4 bases. The CDR3 contains 15 residues. Germline CDR1 reads MNHEY; CDR2 reads SVGEGT. The CDR3 loop reads CASSFSQGSVYGYTF. DNA of the CDR3: TGTGCCAGCAGTTTTTCACAGGGGAGCGTCTATGGCTACACCTTC.

The chain employs TRBV6-4 and TRBJ2-3; 9 nucleotides align to TRBD2. J lost 2 bases, V lost 5 bases, and 5 bases had no gene match. The CDR3 is 15 amino acids. Germline V gene sequence: CDR1 MRHNA, CDR2 SNTAGT. This CDR3 is CASSFLAGSTDTQYF. The CDR3 DNA sequence: TGTGCCAGCAGTTTCCTAGCGGGATCCACAGATACGCAGTATTTT.

This chain joins TRBV24-1 and TRBJ1-2, with D perhaps TRBD1 (6 bases). The CDR3 spans 13 residues. V was shortened by 4 bases and J by 8 bases, with 13 bases between the two germline ends. The germline CDR1 and CDR2 sequences are KGHDR and SFDVKD. This chain's CDR3 is CATSEGQGSGYTF. The CDR3, as DNA: TGTGCCACCAGTGAGGGGCAGGGGAGCGGCTACACCTTC.

The V and J genes are TRBV7-2 and TRBJ2-1; D ambiguous. The V gene lost 2 bases and the J gene lost 0 bases, with 8 bases spanning the gap. CDR1 is SGHTA, CDR2 FQGNSA, per germline. The CDR3 runs 15 residues. The DNA of the CDR3 is TGTGCCAGCAGCTTATACACCGGCTCCTACAATGAGCAGTTCTTC. Translating it yields CASSLYTGSYNEQFF.